This paragraph reports one T cell receptor beta chain. The record originates from a study of cytomegalovirus exposure and HLA in healthy donors. PCR involved 60 Vbeta and 13 Jbeta primers. Profiling relied on immunoSEQ multiplex PCR, and the TCRdb table lists in-frame clones only, not all of them. The sample holds 140,000 to 150,000 clones, 75% to 90% seen once. Germline values: CDR1 MGHRA, CDR2 YSYEKL. V was trimmed by 2 bases and J by 4 bases, leaving 12 bases between them. The CDR3 spans 14 residues. This chain links TRBV4-1 with TRBJ2-7, with D maybe TRBD1 (6 bases). This TCR was recovered from a woman in her 30s in good health and CMV-seronegative. Specimen: PBMCs. The CDR3 region is CASSQQFQGYEQYF. The CDR3 DNA sequence: TGCGCCAGCAGCCAACAATTCCAGGGGTACGAGCAGTACTTC.